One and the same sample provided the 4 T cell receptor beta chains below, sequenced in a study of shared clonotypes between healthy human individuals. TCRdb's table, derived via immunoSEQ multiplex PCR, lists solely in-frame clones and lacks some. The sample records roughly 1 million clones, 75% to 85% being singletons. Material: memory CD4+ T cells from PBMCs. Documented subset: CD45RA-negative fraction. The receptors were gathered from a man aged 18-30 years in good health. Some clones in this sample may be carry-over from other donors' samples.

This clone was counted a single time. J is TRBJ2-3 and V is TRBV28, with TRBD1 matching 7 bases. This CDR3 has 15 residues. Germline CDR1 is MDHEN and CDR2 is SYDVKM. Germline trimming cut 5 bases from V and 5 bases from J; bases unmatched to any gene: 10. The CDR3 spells CASSPPRGRGDTQYF. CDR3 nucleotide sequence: TGTGCCAGCAGTCCCCCAAGGGGGCGCGGAGATACGCAGTATTTT.

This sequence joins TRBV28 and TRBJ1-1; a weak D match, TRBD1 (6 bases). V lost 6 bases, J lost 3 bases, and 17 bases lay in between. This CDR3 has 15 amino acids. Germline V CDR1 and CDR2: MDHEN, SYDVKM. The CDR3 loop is CASRTIARGYTEAFF. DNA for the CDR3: TGTGCCAGCAGAACAATTGCCAGGGGATACACTGAAGCTTTCTTT.

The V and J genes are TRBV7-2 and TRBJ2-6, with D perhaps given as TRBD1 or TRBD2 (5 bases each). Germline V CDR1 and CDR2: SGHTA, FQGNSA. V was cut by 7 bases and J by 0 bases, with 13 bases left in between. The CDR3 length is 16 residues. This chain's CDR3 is CASTRGSYSGANVLTF. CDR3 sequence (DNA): TGTGCCAGCACCCGGGGCTCTTACTCTGGGGCCAACGTCCTGACTTTC.

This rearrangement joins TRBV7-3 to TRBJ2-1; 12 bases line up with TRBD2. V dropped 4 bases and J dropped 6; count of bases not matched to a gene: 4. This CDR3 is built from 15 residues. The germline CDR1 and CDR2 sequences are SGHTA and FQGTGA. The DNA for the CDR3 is TGTGCCAGCAGCTCTAGCGGGAGGGGTCGCAATGAGCAGTTCTTC. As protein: CASSSSGRGRNEQFF.